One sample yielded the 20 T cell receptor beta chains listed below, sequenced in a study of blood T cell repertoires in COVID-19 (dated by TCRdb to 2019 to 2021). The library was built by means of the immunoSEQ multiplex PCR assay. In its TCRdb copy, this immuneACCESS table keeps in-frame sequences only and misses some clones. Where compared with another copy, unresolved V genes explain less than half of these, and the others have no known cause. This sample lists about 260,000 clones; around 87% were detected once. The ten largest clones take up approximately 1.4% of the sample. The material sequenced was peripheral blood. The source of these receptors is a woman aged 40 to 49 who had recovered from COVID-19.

The CDR3 region has the DNA TGTGCCAGCAGCTTGTTGGAGGACCCCCGGGGCTACACCTTC. As protein: CASSLLEDPRGYTF. This chain joins TRBV7-2 and TRBJ1-2; D is uncertain. This CDR3 region has 14 residues. The germline V and J ends were trimmed by 3 bases and 8 bases, with 16 bases remaining between them. Germline V gene data show CDR1 as SGHTA and CDR2 as FQGNSA.

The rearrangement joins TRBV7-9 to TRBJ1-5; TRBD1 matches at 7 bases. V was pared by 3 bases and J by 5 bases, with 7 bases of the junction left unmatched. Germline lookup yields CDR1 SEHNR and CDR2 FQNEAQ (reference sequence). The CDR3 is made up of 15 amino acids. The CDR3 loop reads CASSFRGSGDQPQHF. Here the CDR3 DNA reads TGTGCCAGCAGCTTCAGGGGGAGTGGTGATCAGCCCCAGCATTTT.

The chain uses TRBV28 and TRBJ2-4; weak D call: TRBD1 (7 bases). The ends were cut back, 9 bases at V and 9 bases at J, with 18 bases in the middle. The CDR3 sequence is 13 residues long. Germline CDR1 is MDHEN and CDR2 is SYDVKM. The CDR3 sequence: CASYRGGEGIQYF. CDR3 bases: TGTGCCAGTTACAGGGGAGGTGAGGGCATTCAGTACTTC.

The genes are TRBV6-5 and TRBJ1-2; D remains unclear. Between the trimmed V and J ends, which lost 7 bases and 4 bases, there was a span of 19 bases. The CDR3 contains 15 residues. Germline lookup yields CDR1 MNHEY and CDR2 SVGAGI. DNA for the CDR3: TGTGCCAGCACCAGGTGGTCGGGGTATAGCTATGGCTACACCTTC. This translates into CASTRWSGYSYGYTF.

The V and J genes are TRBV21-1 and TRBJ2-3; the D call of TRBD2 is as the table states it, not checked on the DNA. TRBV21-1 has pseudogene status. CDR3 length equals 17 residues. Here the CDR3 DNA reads TGTGCCAGCAGCAGACGCACTAGCTTAGGTGGCACAGATACGCAGTATTTT. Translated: CASSRRTSLGGTDTQYF.

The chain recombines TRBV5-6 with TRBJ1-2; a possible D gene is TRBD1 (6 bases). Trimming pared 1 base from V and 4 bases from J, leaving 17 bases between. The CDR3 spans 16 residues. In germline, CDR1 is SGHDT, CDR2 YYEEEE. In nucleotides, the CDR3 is TGTGCCAGCAGCTTGAGGTTCGGGGGGCACGGCTATGGCTACACCTTC. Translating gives CASSLRFGGHGYGYTF.

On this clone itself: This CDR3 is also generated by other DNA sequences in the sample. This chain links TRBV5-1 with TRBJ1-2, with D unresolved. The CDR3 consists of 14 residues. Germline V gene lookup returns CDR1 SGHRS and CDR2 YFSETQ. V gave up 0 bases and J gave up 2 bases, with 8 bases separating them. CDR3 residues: CASSLAGGNYGYTF. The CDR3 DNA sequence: TGCGCCAGCAGCTTGGCCGGCGGCAACTATGGCTACACCTTC.

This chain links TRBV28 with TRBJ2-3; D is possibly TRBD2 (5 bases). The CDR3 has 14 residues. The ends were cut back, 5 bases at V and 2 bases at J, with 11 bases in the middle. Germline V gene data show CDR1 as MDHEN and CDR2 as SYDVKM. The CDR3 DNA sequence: TGTGCCAGCAGTACCCGACTATACACAGATACGCAGTATTTT. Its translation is CASSTRLYTDTQYF. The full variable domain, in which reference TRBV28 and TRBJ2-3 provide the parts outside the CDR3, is DVKVTQSSRYLVKRTGEKVFLECVQDMDHENMFWYRQDPGLGLRLIYFSYDVKMKEKGDIPEGYSVSREKKERFSLILESASTNQTSMYLCASSTRLYTDTQYFGPGTRLTVL.

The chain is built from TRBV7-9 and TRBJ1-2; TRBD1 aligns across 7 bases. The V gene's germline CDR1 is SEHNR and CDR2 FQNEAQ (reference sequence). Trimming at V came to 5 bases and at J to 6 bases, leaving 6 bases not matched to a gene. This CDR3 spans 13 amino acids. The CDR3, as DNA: TGTGCCAGCAGCCCCAGGGGGAGCCATGGCTACACCTTC. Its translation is CASSPRGSHGYTF.

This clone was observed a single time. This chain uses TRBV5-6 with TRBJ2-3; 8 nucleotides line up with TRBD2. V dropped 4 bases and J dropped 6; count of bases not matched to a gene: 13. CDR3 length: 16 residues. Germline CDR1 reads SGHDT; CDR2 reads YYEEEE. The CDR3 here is CASSAIAGGPADTQYF. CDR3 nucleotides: TGTGCCAGCAGCGCGATTGCGGGGGGCCCTGCGGATACGCAGTATTTT.

The CDR3 spells CASSETRGGRLQEQFF. CDR3 in DNA: TGTGCCAGCAGTGAAACCCGGGGGGGCCGGTTACAAGAGCAGTTCTTC. The genes are TRBV2 and TRBJ2-1; 8 bases are shared with TRBD2. Germline values: CDR1 SNHLY, CDR2 FYNNEI. J gave up 10 bases and V 2 bases, and 13 bases lay outside the gene matches. The CDR3 totals 16 residues.

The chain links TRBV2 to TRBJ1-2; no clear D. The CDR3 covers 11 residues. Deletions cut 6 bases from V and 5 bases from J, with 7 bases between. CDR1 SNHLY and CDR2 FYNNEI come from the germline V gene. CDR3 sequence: CASSPGYGYTF. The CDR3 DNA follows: TGTGCCAGCAGCCCGGGGTATGGCTACACCTTC.

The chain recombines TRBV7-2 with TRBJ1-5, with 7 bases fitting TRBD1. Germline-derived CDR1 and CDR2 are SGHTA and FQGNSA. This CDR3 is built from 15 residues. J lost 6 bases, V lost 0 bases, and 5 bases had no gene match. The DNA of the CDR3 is TGTGCCAGCAGCTTAGCGACAGGGAGGAGTCAGCCCCAGCATTTT. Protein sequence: CASSLATGRSQPQHF.

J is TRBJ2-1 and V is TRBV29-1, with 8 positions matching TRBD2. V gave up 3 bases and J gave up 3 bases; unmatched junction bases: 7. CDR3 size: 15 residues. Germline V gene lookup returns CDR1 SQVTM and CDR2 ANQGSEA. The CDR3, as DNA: TGCAGCGTTGACGCCGTAGCGGGGTTCTACAATGAGCAGTTCTTC. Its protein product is CSVDAVAGFYNEQFF.

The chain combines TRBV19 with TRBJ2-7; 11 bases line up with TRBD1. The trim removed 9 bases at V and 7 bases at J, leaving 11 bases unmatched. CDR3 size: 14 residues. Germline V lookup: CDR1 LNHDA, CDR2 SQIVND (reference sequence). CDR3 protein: CASRDRGRSREQYF. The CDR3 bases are TGTGCCAGCAGGGACAGGGGGAGGTCGCGGGAGCAGTACTTC.

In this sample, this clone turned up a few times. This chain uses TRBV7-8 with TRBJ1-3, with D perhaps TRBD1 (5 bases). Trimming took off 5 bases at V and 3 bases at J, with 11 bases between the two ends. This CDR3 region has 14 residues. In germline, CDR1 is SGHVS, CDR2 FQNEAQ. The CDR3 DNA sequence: TGTGCCAGCAGCCGCAGGACACTTGGAAACACCATATATTTT. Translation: CASSRRTLGNTIYF. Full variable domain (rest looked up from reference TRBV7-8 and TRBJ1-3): GAGVSQSPRYKVAKRGQDVALRCDPISGHVSLFWYQQALGQGPEFLTYFQNEAQLDKSGLPSDRFFAERPEGSVSTLKIQRTQQEDSAVYLCASSRRTLGNTIYFGEGSWLTVV.

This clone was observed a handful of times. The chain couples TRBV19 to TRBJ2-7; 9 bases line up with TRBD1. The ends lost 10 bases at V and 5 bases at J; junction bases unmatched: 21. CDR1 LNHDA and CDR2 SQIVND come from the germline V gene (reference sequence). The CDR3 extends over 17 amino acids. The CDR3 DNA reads TGTGCCACCAAGGCCCTCTTGGGGGGACAGGGCCGCCACGAGCAGTACTTC. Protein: CATKALLGGQGRHEQYF.

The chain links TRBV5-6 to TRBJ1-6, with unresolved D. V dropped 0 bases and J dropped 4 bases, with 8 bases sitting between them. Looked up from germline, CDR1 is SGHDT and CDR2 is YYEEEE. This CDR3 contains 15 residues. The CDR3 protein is CASSLGRTYNSPLHF. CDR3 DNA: TGTGCCAGCAGCTTGGGCCGGACTTATAATTCACCCCTCCACTTT.

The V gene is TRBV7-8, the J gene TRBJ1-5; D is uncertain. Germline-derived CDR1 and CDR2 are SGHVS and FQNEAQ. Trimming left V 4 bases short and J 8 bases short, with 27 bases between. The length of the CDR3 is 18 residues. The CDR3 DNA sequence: TGTGCCAGCAGCTCCTGGACTAATTCCCTAGGTTTAATGGAGCCCCAGCATTTT. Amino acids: CASSSWTNSLGLMEPQHF.

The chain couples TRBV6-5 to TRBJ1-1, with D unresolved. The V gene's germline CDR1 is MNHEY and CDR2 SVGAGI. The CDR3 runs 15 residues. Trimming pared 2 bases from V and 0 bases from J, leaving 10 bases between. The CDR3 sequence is CASSYSVNLNTEAFF. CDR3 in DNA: TGTGCCAGCAGTTACAGCGTGAATCTGAACACTGAAGCTTTCTTT.